This T cell receptor (beta chain) was obtained from a study of blood T cell repertoires in COVID-19. Here immunoSEQ multiplex PCR was the method, and the copy in TCRdb shows in-frame clones only, minus some. The sample comprises some 200,000 clones, 86% of which are singletons, and less than 3.5% rests with the top ten. Germline V gives CDR1 SGHRS, CDR2 YFSETQ. This CDR3 is 13 amino acids long. The V end lost 0 bases, the J end lost 5 bases, and 6 bases lay between the germline ends. The chain recombines TRBV5-1 with TRBJ2-1; no clear D gene. This sequence originates from a man in his 70s with acute or convalescent COVID-19. Sequenced material: peripheral blood. The CDR3 nucleotides read TGCGCCAGCAGCTTGGGACTCCACAATGAGCAGTTCTTC. This encodes CASSLGLHNEQFF.